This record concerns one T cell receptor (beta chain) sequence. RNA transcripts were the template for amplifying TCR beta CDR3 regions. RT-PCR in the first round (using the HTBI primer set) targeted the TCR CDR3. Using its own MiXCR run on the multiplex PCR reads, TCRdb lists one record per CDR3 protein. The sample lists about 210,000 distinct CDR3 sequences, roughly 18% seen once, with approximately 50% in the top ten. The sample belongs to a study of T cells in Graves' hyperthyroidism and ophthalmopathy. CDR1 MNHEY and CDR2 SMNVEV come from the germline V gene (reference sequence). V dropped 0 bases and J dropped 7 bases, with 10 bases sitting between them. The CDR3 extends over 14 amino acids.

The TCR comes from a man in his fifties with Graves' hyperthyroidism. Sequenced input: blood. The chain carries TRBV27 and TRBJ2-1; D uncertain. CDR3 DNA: TGTGCCAGCAGTTTATCGGTGACATCAAATGAGCAGTTCTTC. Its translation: CASSLSVTSNEQFF.